This T cell receptor beta chain was identified in a study of Ad26.COV2.S vaccination and SARS-CoV-2 variants. Assay: immunoSEQ multiplex PCR; the TCRdb copy retains only in-frame clones and omits some. The sample consists of about 320,000 clones, roughly 80% of them appearing once. Germline CDR1 is PRHDT and CDR2 is FYEKMQ (reference sequence). There are 15 residues in the CDR3. V shed 0 bases, J shed 9 bases, and the junction held 11 bases outside the gene matches. Treatment: around 19 received Ad26.COV2.S at low or high dose, single or two shots; 5 received placebo; per-sample allocation not given. Day 63 following the first vaccine or placebo injection was when the samples were taken. This clone was found once.

The sequencing used peripheral blood, collected in a trial of Ad26.COV2.S vaccine versus placebo. This rearrangement joins TRBV13 to TRBJ2-7; 7 bases fit TRBD1. The TCR originated in a person aged 18-60 years who received the Ad26.COV2.S COVID-19 vaccine or a placebo. This CDR3 is CASSLGTGYSLGQYF. The CDR3, as DNA: TGTGCCAGCAGCTTAGGGACAGGGTATTCATTAGGGCAGTACTTC.